This record looks at one TCR beta chain sequence and its context. The data were obtained in a study of CD8+ T cells in alopecia areata. The overall study: Scoring treated patients' severity relied on the percentage of scalp area affected.

The CDR3 spans 16 residues. Per germline, CDR1 SGHRS and CDR2 YFSETQ. V was clipped by 0 bases and J by 0 bases, with 10 bases between them. Treatment reported: oral pan-JAK inhibitor, 5-10 mg twice daily. Extraction and reverse transcription of RNA yielded cDNA as the sequencing template. Clones were read by immunoSEQ multiplex PCR, and TCRdb kept only the in-frame ones, dropping some. Here the sample spans around 180,000 clones, approximately 57% being singletons. This chain joins TRBV5-1 and TRBJ2-1; D unclear. The TCR originated in a human donor with alopecia areata. Sequencing used CD4+ T cells sorted from blood, obtained at week 24, from a patient treated with tofacitinib. The CDR3 protein is CASSLEAASSYNEQFF. DNA of the CDR3: TGCGCCAGCAGCTTGGAGGCAGCCAGCTCCTACAATGAGCAGTTCTTC.